Listed here are 18 T cell receptor beta chains from one sample, sequenced in a study of CD8 T cells in Susac syndrome. With random hexamers, reverse transcription was performed on roughly 0.5 to 1 ug of RNA. MiXCR, run by TCRdb on the immunoSEQ multiplex PCR reads, gives a single entry per CDR3 protein. The sample carries 150,000 to 250,000 distinct CDR3 sequences, 90% to 95% recorded once. The sample taken for sequencing was CD4+ T cells from PBMCs. These receptors all come from a human donor with multiple sclerosis.

The chain has TRBV30 and TRBJ1-2; D may be TRBD1 (5 bases). CDR1 GTSNPN and CDR2 SVGIG come from the germline V gene (reference sequence). The CDR3 consists of 12 residues. The V end lost 2 bases, the J end lost 3 bases, and 7 bases lay between the germline ends. CDR3 protein: CAWSMGDYGYTF. In nucleotides, the CDR3 is TGTGCCTGGAGTATGGGGGACTATGGCTACACCTTC. The whole variable domain, remainder taken from reference TRBV30 and TRBJ1-2, is SQTIHQWPATLVQPVGSPLSLECTVEGTSNPNLYWYRQAAGRGLQLLFYSVGIGQISSEVPQNLSASRPQDRQFILSSKKLLLSDSGFYLCAWSMGDYGYTFGSGTRLTVV.

V is TRBV6-5 and J is TRBJ2-1, with D hard to call. With 4 bases removed from V and 5 bases from J, the gap between germline ends came to 9 bases. The CDR3 has 13 amino acids. Germline CDR1 reads MNHEY; CDR2 reads SVGAGI. CDR3 protein: CASSFLGNNEQFF. The CDR3 DNA reads as TGTGCCAGCAGTTTTCTGGGGAACAATGAGCAGTTCTTC.

CDR3 residues: CASRVAGLRGEQFF. As DNA, the CDR3 is TGTGCCAGCAGGGTAGCGGGACTTAGGGGTGAGCAGTTCTTC. The chain joins TRBV6-5 to TRBJ2-1, with 8 nucleotides matching TRBD2. The germline V gene has CDR1 MNHEY and CDR2 SVGAGI. The CDR3 is 14 residues long. V gave up 6 bases and J gave up 9 bases; unmatched junction bases: 10.

The chain has TRBV12-5 and TRBJ1-4, with D uncertain. Germline-derived CDR1 and CDR2 are LGHNT and FRNRAP. The CDR3 has 16 amino acids. V was clipped by 2 bases and J by 2 bases, with 12 bases between them. CDR3 residues: CASGLYGRRTNEKLFF. In DNA form, the CDR3 reads TGTGCTAGTGGTTTGTATGGCCGTCGGACTAATGAAAAACTGTTTTTT.

J is TRBJ2-7 and V is TRBV20-1; 10 bases match TRBD2. Germline V gene lookup returns CDR1 DFQATT and CDR2 SNEGSKA (reference sequence). J gave up 2 bases and V 1 base, and 5 bases lay outside the gene matches. This CDR3 has 15 residues. The CDR3 sequence: CSARVLGLAAYEQYF. CDR3 DNA sequence: TGCAGTGCTAGAGTCCTCGGACTAGCGGCCTACGAGCAGTACTTC.

The CDR3 sequence is CARARDSNQPQHF. Here the CDR3 DNA reads TGTGCCAGGGCCCGGGATAGCAATCAGCCCCAGCATTTT. The chain couples TRBV27 to TRBJ1-5; D gene unclear. V was cut by 9 bases and J by 0 bases, with 9 bases left in between. Germline V gene data show CDR1 as MNHEY and CDR2 as SMNVEV (reference sequence). This CDR3 is built from 13 residues.

To note about this clonotype: One junction end does not reproduce the germline sequence, and a read error may be involved. The gene calls are TRBV29-1 and TRBJ2-7; 7 nucleotides align to TRBD1. The CDR3 spans 11 residues. Germline V lookup: CDR1 SQVTM, CDR2 ANQGSEA. The CDR3 DNA reads as TGCAGCGGTGAACAGGGGTACGAGCAGTACTTC. Translated, it gives CSGEQGYEQYF.

Only one count was recorded for this clonotype. The chain links TRBV20-1 to TRBJ2-3; D unresolved. Trimming removed 0 bases from V and 4 bases from J, with 5 bases in between. The CDR3 has 12 residues. CDR1 and CDR2 (germline): DFQATT, SNEGSKA (reference sequence). The DNA of the CDR3 is TGCAGTGCTAGAGAAGGGTCAGATACGCAGTATTTT. Protein: CSAREGSDTQYF.

This chain uses TRBV5-1 with TRBJ2-7; 10 bases line up with TRBD2. The V gene's germline CDR1 is SGHRS and CDR2 YFSETQ. With 1 base clipped from V and 3 bases from J, the junction kept 10 bases outside the gene matches. The CDR3 is 17 residues long. The DNA of the CDR3 is TGCGCCAGCAGCTTGAGGACTAGCGGAGACTGGGGCTACGAGCAGTACTTC. Translation gives CASSLRTSGDWGYEQYF.

The chain employs TRBV5-1 and TRBJ2-5; 10 nucleotides agree with TRBD1. The V and J ends lost 2 bases and 3 bases, in that order; junction bases with no gene match: 1. This CDR3 is built from 14 residues. The V gene's germline CDR1 is SGHRS and CDR2 YFSETQ. The CDR3 nucleotides read TGCGCCAGCAGCTTCGGGACAGGGGAAGAGACCCAGTACTTC. It codes for CASSFGTGEETQYF. The whole variable domain, remainder taken from reference TRBV5-1 and TRBJ2-5, is KAGVTQTPRYLIKTRGQQVTLSCSPISGHRSVSWYQQTPGQGLQFLFEYFSETQRNKGNFPGRFSGRQFSNSRSEMNVSTLELGDSALYLCASSFGTGEETQYFGPGTRLLVL.

This chain links TRBV30 with TRBJ1-3; the D is unclear. Germline CDR1 is GTSNPN and CDR2 is SVGIG (reference sequence). V lost 4 bases to trimming and J lost 6 bases, with 7 bases between them. The CDR3 extends over 11 amino acids. For the CDR3, the DNA is TGTGCCTGGAATTGGGAAAACACCATATATTTT. Its translation: CAWNWENTIYF.

The rearrangement joins TRBV3-1 to TRBJ2-7; D gene uncertain. Germline CDR1 and CDR2: LGHDT and YNNKEL (reference sequence). CDR3 length equals 12 residues. Deletions cut 2 bases from V and 6 bases from J, with 8 bases between. The DNA of the CDR3 is TGTGCCAGCAGCCAATCCGGCGTCGAGCAGTACTTC. Protein product: CASSQSGVEQYF.

The rearrangement joins TRBV20-1 to TRBJ2-7; 8 positions match TRBD1. J lost 4 bases, V lost 5 bases, and 10 bases had no gene match. The CDR3 sequence is 14 residues long. Germline V gene sequence: CDR1 DFQATT, CDR2 SNEGSKA (reference sequence). DNA for the CDR3: TGCAGTGCTCCAAACAGGGGGGCTGGATACGAGCAGTACTTC. It encodes CSAPNRGAGYEQYF.

The chain has TRBV2 and TRBJ2-7; a possible D gene is TRBD1 (6 bases). CDR3 length: 13 residues. CDR1 and CDR2 from the germline V gene are SNHLY and FYNNEI. Trimming removed 2 bases at V and 1 base at J, with 6 bases between. The CDR3 region is CASSERGSYEQYF. The DNA for the CDR3 is TGTGCCAGCAGTGAAAGGGGGTCCTACGAGCAGTACTTC.

The chain uses TRBV2 and TRBJ2-3; possibly TRBD2 for D (5 bases). The ends were cut back, 6 bases at V and 2 bases at J, with 12 bases in the middle. CDR3 length: 14 amino acids. Germline lookup yields CDR1 SNHLY and CDR2 FYNNEI. CDR3 sequence reads: CASRGAEITDTQYF. The CDR3 DNA follows: TGTGCCAGCAGGGGAGCGGAGATCACAGATACGCAGTATTTT.

The rearrangement links TRBV3-1 to TRBJ1-2; D is perhaps TRBD1 (6 bases). There are 15 residues in the CDR3. The germline gives CDR1 LGHDT, CDR2 YNNKEL (reference sequence). V lost 1 base to trimming and J lost 4 bases, with 13 bases between them. This chain's CDR3 is CASSQVGWTVYGYTF. DNA for the CDR3: TGTGCCAGCAGCCAAGTTGGATGGACAGTCTATGGCTACACCTTC. The full variable domain, rest sourced from reference TRBV3-1 and TRBJ1-2, is DTAVSQTPKYLVTQMGNDKSIKCEQNLGHDTMYWYKQDSKKFLKIMFSYNNKELIINETVPNRFSPKSPDKAHLNLHINSLELGDSAVYFCASSQVGWTVYGYTFGSGTRLTVV.

The V and J genes are TRBV7-2 and TRBJ1-2, with a weak D call TRBD1 (5 bases). Germline-derived CDR1 and CDR2 are SGHTA and FQGNSA. V was trimmed by 5 bases and J by 3 bases, leaving 16 bases between them. The CDR3 runs to 15 residues. For the CDR3, the DNA is TGTGCCAGCAGCCCCCCGCGAGGGGCTGACTATGGCTACACCTTC. It is translated as CASSPPRGADYGYTF.

This clonotype has a single count. J is TRBJ2-1 and V is TRBV5-1, with 9 bases identical to TRBD1. V dropped 3 bases and J dropped 9; count of bases not matched to a gene: 10. The CDR3 loop spans 15 amino acids. Per the germline V gene, CDR1 is SGHRS and CDR2 is YFSETQ. This chain's CDR3 is CASSYPGQGGGEQFF. CDR3 bases: TGCGCCAGCAGCTACCCGGGACAGGGAGGCGGTGAGCAGTTCTTC.